The 11 T cell receptor beta chains reported below all come from one sample, sequenced in a study of blood T cell repertoires in COVID-19. Sequenced by immunoSEQ multiplex PCR; TCRdb stores in-frame clones only, minus some. Of 200,000 to 250,000 clones listed, about 90% are singletons. The sequencing sample was made of peripheral blood. The receptors originated from an older woman with acute or convalescent COVID-19.

The V call is TRBV7-6, the J call TRBJ1-1; TRBD1 is a possible D gene (5 bases). The V gene lost 7 bases and the J gene lost 0 bases, with 15 bases spanning the gap. The CDR3 covers 15 residues. Germline V gene sequence: CDR1 SGHVS, CDR2 FNYEAQ. The chain's CDR3 is CASTPNGGVNTEAFF. In nucleotides, the CDR3 is TGTGCCAGCACCCCCAATGGGGGGGTGAACACTGAAGCTTTCTTT.

The chain couples TRBV7-8 to TRBJ1-1; unclear D gene. Germline CDR1 SGHVS, CDR2 FQNEAQ. The CDR3 is 12 residues long. Trimming left V 5 bases short and J 6 bases short, with 10 bases between. The CDR3 spells CASSRRVSEAFF. The CDR3 coding sequence is TGTGCCAGCAGCCGAAGAGTATCTGAAGCTTTCTTT.

V is TRBV11-2 and J is TRBJ2-1; 9 bases are shared with TRBD1. V shed 5 bases and J 4 bases; nucleotides not matched to a gene: 9. CDR3 size: 16 residues. Germline CDR1 and CDR2: SGHAT and FQNNGV. The CDR3: CASSPQGQGPYNEQFF. CDR3 nucleotides: TGTGCCAGCAGCCCACAGGGACAGGGCCCTTACAATGAGCAGTTCTTC.

This clone occurred a few times. The chain joins TRBV19 to TRBJ1-6; 9 bases align to TRBD1. Trimming cost V 7 bases and J 4 bases; bases outside gene matches: 5. Looked up from germline, CDR1 is LNHDA and CDR2 is SQIVND (reference sequence). The CDR3 extends over 15 amino acids. The CDR3 bases are TGTGCCAGTACACCGGGACAGGGTTATAATTCACCCCTCCACTTT. Translation gives CASTPGQGYNSPLHF. Full variable domain (outside the CDR3, taken from reference TRBV19 and TRBJ1-6): DGGITQSPKYLFRKEGQNVTLSCEQNLNHDAMYWYRQDPGQGLRLIYYSQIVNDFQKGDIAEGYSVSREKKESFPLTVTSAQKNPTAFYLCASTPGQGYNSPLHFGNGTRLTVT.

This clone was detected a few times. The V gene is TRBV5-5, the J gene TRBJ2-1; D perhaps matches TRBD1 (6 bases). Trimming left V 4 bases short and J 0 bases short, with 14 bases between. The CDR3 runs 16 residues. The V gene's germline CDR1 is SGHKS and CDR2 YYEKEE (reference sequence). The CDR3 bases are TGTGCCAGCAGCCCCATTAGGGGGAGCTCCTACAATGAGCAGTTCTTC. Encoded protein: CASSPIRGSSYNEQFF.

The V and J genes are TRBV11-2 and TRBJ2-7; D possibly corresponds to TRBD2 (6 bases). CDR1 and CDR2 (germline): SGHAT, FQNNGV. This CDR3 has 15 amino acids. Between the trimmed V and J ends, which lost 5 bases and 0 bases, there was a span of 14 bases. The CDR3 reads CASSKNRDFSYEQYF. The CDR3 DNA is TGTGCCAGCAGCAAAAACCGGGACTTCTCCTACGAGCAGTACTTC. The complete variable domain, with remaining parts taken from reference TRBV11-2 and TRBJ2-7, reads EAGVAQSPRYKIIEKRQSVAFWCNPISGHATLYWYQQILGQGPKLLIQFQNNGVVDDSQLPKDRFSAERLKGVDSTLKIQPAKLEDSAVYLCASSKNRDFSYEQYFGPGTRLTVT.

The gene calls are TRBV27 and TRBJ2-5, with a possible D match to TRBD2 (5 bases). The CDR3 spans 16 residues. Germline V gene sequence: CDR1 MNHEY, CDR2 SMNVEV (reference sequence). Trimming removed 5 bases from V and 4 bases from J, with 20 bases in between. In nucleotides, the CDR3 is TGTGCCAGCAGTCCAATGGTCGTGGGGAGTCGAGAGACCCAGTACTTC. It codes for CASSPMVVGSRETQYF.

This clone occurred a few times. CDR3 sequence reads: CASSYSQREYNEQFF. The CDR3 DNA is TGTGCCAGCAGTTACTCCCAGCGGGAGTACAATGAGCAGTTCTTC. The chain has TRBV6-5 and TRBJ2-1, with 8 bases lining up with TRBD2. CDR3 length: 15 residues. The germline CDR1 and CDR2 sequences are MNHEY and SVGAGI. V lost 0 bases to trimming and J lost 4 bases; unmatched junction nucleotides: 2.

The gene calls are TRBV19 and TRBJ2-5; possibly TRBD2 for D (7 bases). Per the germline V gene, CDR1 is LNHDA and CDR2 is SQIVND (reference sequence). With 5 bases removed from V and 5 bases from J, the gap between germline ends came to 15 bases. The length of the CDR3 is 14 residues. As DNA, the CDR3 is TGTGCCAGTAGTCCCCGGGGGAGGGGGGAGACCCAGTACTTC. Encoded protein: CASSPRGRGETQYF.

The gene calls are TRBV5-4 and TRBJ2-3; weak D call: TRBD2 (6 bases). The germline CDR1 and CDR2 sequences are SGHNT and YYREEE (reference sequence). The CDR3 extends over 16 amino acids. Trimming shortened V by 4 bases and J by 0 bases, and 15 bases separated the two germline ends. The CDR3 region is CASSAPPGTSTDTQYF. The CDR3, as DNA: TGTGCCAGCAGCGCCCCCCCGGGGACTAGCACAGATACGCAGTATTTT.

CDR3 sequence: CASSFLASGSGTDTQYF. Written as DNA, the CDR3 is TGTGCCAGTAGTTTCCTGGCTAGCGGGAGTGGAACAGATACGCAGTATTTT. The chain links TRBV19 to TRBJ2-3, with TRBD2 identical over 10 bases. The CDR3 length is 17 residues. The ends lost 5 bases at V and 3 bases at J; junction bases unmatched: 11. Germline assignment: CDR1 LNHDA and CDR2 SQIVND (reference sequence).